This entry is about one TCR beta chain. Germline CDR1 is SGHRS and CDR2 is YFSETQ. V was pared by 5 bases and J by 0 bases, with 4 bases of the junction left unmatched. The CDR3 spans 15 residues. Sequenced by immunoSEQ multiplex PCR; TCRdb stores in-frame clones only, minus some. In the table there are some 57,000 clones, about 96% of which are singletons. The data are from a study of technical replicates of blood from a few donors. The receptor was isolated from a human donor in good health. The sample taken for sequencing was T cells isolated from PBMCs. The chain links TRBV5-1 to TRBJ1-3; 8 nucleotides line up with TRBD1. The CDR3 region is CASRTGTGSGNTIYF. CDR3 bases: TGCGCCAGCAGAACCGGGACAGGCTCTGGAAACACCATATATTTT.